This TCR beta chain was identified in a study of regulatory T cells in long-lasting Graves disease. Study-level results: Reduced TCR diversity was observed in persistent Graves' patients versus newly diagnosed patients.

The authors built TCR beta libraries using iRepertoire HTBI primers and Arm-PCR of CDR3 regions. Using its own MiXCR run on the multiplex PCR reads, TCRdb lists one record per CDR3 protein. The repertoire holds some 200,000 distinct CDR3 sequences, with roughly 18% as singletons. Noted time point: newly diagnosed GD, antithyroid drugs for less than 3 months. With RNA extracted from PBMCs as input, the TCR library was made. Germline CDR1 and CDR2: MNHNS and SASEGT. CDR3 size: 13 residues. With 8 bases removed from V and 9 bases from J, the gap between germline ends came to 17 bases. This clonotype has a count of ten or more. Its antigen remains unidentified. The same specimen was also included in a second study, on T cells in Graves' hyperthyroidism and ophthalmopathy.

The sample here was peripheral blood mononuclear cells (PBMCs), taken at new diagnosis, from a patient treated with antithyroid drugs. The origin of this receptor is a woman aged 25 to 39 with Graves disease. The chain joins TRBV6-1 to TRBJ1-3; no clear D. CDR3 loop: CASAGLPPVTIYF. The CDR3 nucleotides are TGTGCCAGCGCTGGACTGCCGCCTGTCACCATATATTTT.